This T cell receptor (beta chain) was found in a study of cytomegalovirus exposure and HLA in healthy donors. As concerns this clone: Its antigen remains unidentified.

General study findings and limits: Listed as cytomegalovirus-associated were 164 TCR beta chains.

The PCR used 60 Vbeta and 13 Jbeta primers. Some clones are missing from TCRdb's copy, which holds only in-frame ones; the method was immunoSEQ multiplex PCR. The sample shows 130,000 or so clones, around 75% of them seen only once. This CDR3 contains 12 residues. With 9 bases clipped from V and 7 bases from J, the junction kept 5 bases outside the gene matches. CDR1 and CDR2 (germline): LNHDA, SQIVND (reference sequence). Material for sequencing was PBMCs. This sequence was found in a young man in good health and CMV-seronegative. The rearrangement uses TRBV19 and TRBJ2-1; 8 positions agree with TRBD1. The DNA for the CDR3 is TGTGCCAGCCGGACAGGGCTAAATGAGCAGTTCTTC. It encodes CASRTGLNEQFF.